What follows are 22 T cell receptor beta chains derived from one specimen sequenced in a study of T cells in Graves' hyperthyroidism and ophthalmopathy. TCR beta CDR3 regions were amplified from RNA transcripts. The TCR CDR3 was amplified in a first-round RT-PCR using the HTBI primer set. Each CDR3 protein gets one entry after TCRdb re-called the multiplex PCR reads with MiXCR. There are some 500,000 distinct CDR3 sequences in the sample; approximately 25% occur only once, and 11% lies in the top ten. The sequencing input was blood. The source of these receptors is a young woman with Graves' ophthalmopathy.

The chain has TRBV15 and TRBJ1-1; 7 nucleotides agree with TRBD1. This CDR3 is 15 amino acids long. V shed 1 base, J shed 2 bases, and the junction held 4 bases outside the gene matches. Germline V gives CDR1 LNHNV, CDR2 YYDKDF (reference sequence). In DNA form, the CDR3 reads TGTGCCACCAGCAGAGGCCCAGGGGGAAACACTGAAGCTTTCTTT. This sequence encodes CATSRGPGGNTEAFF.

This clonotype was recorded many times. J is TRBJ2-2 and V is TRBV20-1; perhaps TRBD1 as D (6 bases). The CDR3 covers 14 residues. V was shortened by 0 bases and J by 3 bases, with 8 bases between the two germline ends. Per the germline V gene, CDR1 is DFQATT and CDR2 is SNEGSKA (reference sequence). CDR3 nucleotide sequence: TGCAGTGCTAGAGATCACAGGGACACCGGGGAGCTGTTTTTT. As protein: CSARDHRDTGELFF.

In its sample, this clonotype was seen many times. V and J are TRBV7-8 and TRBJ2-4; 11 bases align to TRBD1. This CDR3 has 14 residues. With V trimmed by 5 bases and J by 8 bases, 5 bases remained unmatched. Germline CDR1 and CDR2: SGHVS and FQNEAQ. The DNA of the CDR3 is TGTGCCAGCAGCCATCCGGGACAGGGGGACATTCAGTACTTC. Translated: CASSHPGQGDIQYF.

The sample holds many counts of this clonotype. The V and J genes are TRBV18 and TRBJ2-5; D tentatively reads TRBD1 or TRBD2 (5 bases each). V was shortened by 3 bases and J by 0 bases, with 8 bases between the two germline ends. The CDR3 consists of 14 residues. The germline gives CDR1 KGHSH, CDR2 LQKENI. CDR3 sequence reads: CASSPPGHQETQYF. CDR3 sequence (DNA): TGTGCCAGCTCACCTCCGGGACACCAAGAGACCCAGTACTTC.

This chain connects TRBV5-1 to TRBJ1-6; D remains unclear. This CDR3 contains 13 residues. CDR1 and CDR2 (germline): SGHRS, YFSETQ. Trimming cost V 0 bases and J 8 bases, with 6 bases left between them. In DNA form, the CDR3 reads TGCGCCAGCAGCTTGGAGAAGGATTCACCCCTCCACTTT. It translates to CASSLEKDSPLHF.

This clonotype was recorded at least ten times. The rearrangement links TRBV28 to TRBJ1-2, with D possibly TRBD1 on 5 matching bases. The CDR3 consists of 12 residues. V gave up 7 bases and J gave up 5 bases, with 11 bases separating them. Germline-derived CDR1 and CDR2 are MDHEN and SYDVKM. Written as DNA, the CDR3 is TGTGCCAGCAACGGTCGGGGGTATGGCTACACCTTC. It is translated as CASNGRGYGYTF.

Many counts were recorded for this clonotype. The chain carries TRBV12-3 or TRBV12-4 and TRBJ2-4; no firm D call. Trimming took 5 bases from V and 7 from J, leaving 12 bases between them. The CDR3 is 13 residues long. The CDR3 sequence: CASSTDGPNIQYF. The CDR3 DNA follows: TGTGCCAGCAGTACGGACGGCCCCAACATTCAGTACTTC.

This clonotype has only a few counts. The rearrangement links TRBV4-2 to TRBJ2-5; D not resolved. CDR3 length: 13 residues. Germline CDR1 LGHNA, CDR2 YNFKEQ. The germline V and J ends were trimmed by 0 bases and 5 bases, with 7 bases remaining between them. The CDR3 is CASSQDVSETQYF. CDR3 sequence (DNA): TGTGCCAGCAGCCAAGATGTATCGGAGACCCAGTACTTC.

This clonotype was seen ten or more times. The V gene is TRBV6-1, the J gene TRBJ1-2, with D hard to call. This CDR3 is built from 14 residues. Germline V gene sequence: CDR1 MNHNS, CDR2 SASEGT. V was pared by 4 bases and J by 6 bases, with 15 bases between. The CDR3 reads CASSVLEVLNGYTF. The CDR3, as DNA: TGTGCCAGCAGTGTCCTTGAGGTTCTCAATGGCTACACCTTC.

This clonotype was found a few times. The chain has TRBV20-1 and TRBJ1-1; 8 bases map to TRBD1. The CDR3 is 15 residues long. Germline CDR1 DFQATT, CDR2 SNEGSKA (reference sequence). The ends lost 0 bases at V and 0 bases at J; junction bases unmatched: 3. CDR3 coding DNA: TGCAGTGCTAGAGATCGGGACAGGTTGAACACTGAAGCTTTCTTT. Its protein is CSARDRDRLNTEAFF.

Ten or more counts support this clonotype. V is TRBV6-1 and J is TRBJ1-1; 7 positions match TRBD1. This CDR3 has 12 residues. The germline gives CDR1 MNHNS, CDR2 SASEGT. V lost 6 bases and J lost 7; bases outside the gene matches: 5. DNA for the CDR3: TGTGCCAGCAGAAGACAGGGAAATGAAGCTTTCTTT. It codes for CASRRQGNEAFF.

CDR3 nucleotides: TGTGCCAGCAGTGAATTTGCCAGCACCTCTCGCGGCTACACCTTC. This gives the protein CASSEFASTSRGYTF. This chain connects TRBV6-1 to TRBJ1-2; D uncertain. The CDR3 covers 15 residues. V was cut by 2 bases and J by 8 bases, with 18 bases left in between. Germline loops: CDR1 MNHNS, CDR2 SASEGT.

This clonotype turned up a few times. The CDR3 DNA reads TGTGCCAGCAGTTACCCGAGCGGGGGGCTCGACTACGAGCAGTACTTC. Amino acids: CASSYPSGGLDYEQYF. The V call is TRBV6-2 or TRBV6-3, the J call TRBJ2-7; 9 positions agree with TRBD2. V was clipped by 2 bases and J by 3 bases; unmatched bases: 8. The germline V gene has CDR1 MNHEY and CDR2 SVGEGT. The CDR3 runs to 16 residues.

The sample holds many counts of this clonotype. J is TRBJ1-1 and V is TRBV20-1; D is unresolved. The CDR3 consists of 12 residues. V was cut by 5 bases and J by 1 base, with 8 bases left in between. Germline CDR1 DFQATT, CDR2 SNEGSKA (reference sequence). The CDR3: CSASGRNTEAFF. CDR3 DNA sequence: TGCAGTGCTTCGGGTCGGAACACTGAAGCTTTCTTT.

This clonotype was recorded a few times. The genes are TRBV6-1 and TRBJ1-3; TRBD1 matches 7 bases. In germline, CDR1 is MNHNS, CDR2 SASEGT. The junction had 14 bases not matched to a gene; V was cut back by 5 bases and J by 4 bases. This CDR3 contains 17 residues. In nucleotides, the CDR3 is TGTGCCAGCAGTCAGGCAGGGACAGAGAGGATCGGAAACACCATATATTTT. Protein: CASSQAGTERIGNTIYF.

This clonotype was picked up many times. The V call is TRBV19, the J call TRBJ1-1, with TRBD1 matching over 9 bases. With 7 bases clipped from V and 4 bases from J, the junction kept 4 bases outside the gene matches. Germline assignment: CDR1 LNHDA and CDR2 SQIVND (reference sequence). The CDR3 contains 13 residues. The CDR3 here is CASTDRGGTEAFF. The CDR3 DNA sequence: TGTGCCAGTACGGACAGGGGCGGCACTGAAGCTTTCTTT.

Note on this clonotype: This sequence may be a read error, since a much larger clone differs from it by one base. The chain carries TRBV7-2 and TRBJ2-7, with a weak D call TRBD1 (6 bases). This CDR3 has 14 amino acids. Germline V gene data show CDR1 as SGHTA and CDR2 as FQGNSA. The V end lost 4 bases, the J end lost 2 bases, and 12 bases lay between the germline ends. CDR3 region: CASSSIQGTYEQYF. Here the CDR3 DNA reads TGTGCCAGCAGCTCTATACAGGGAACCTACGAGCAGTACTTC.

This clonotype was observed at least ten times. The rearrangement joins TRBV2 to TRBJ1-1; 9 bases are shared with TRBD1. The CDR3 is made up of 13 amino acids. The V gene end was trimmed by 7 bases and the J gene end by 6 bases; junction bases not matched to a gene: 6. Per the germline V gene, CDR1 is SNHLY and CDR2 is FYNNEI. CDR3 in amino acids: CASTADRGSEAFF. CDR3 bases: TGTGCCAGCACCGCCGACAGGGGGTCTGAAGCTTTCTTT. Filled out from reference TRBV2 and TRBJ1-1, the complete variable domain reads EPEVTQTPSHQVTQMGQEVILRCVPISNHLYFYWYRQILGQKVEFLVSFYNNEISEKSEIFDDQFSVERPDGSNFTLKIRSTKLEDSAMYFCASTADRGSEAFFGQGTRLTVV.

This clonotype was recorded once. At one of its ends the junction is not consistent with the germline gene, which may arise from a read error. The chain carries TRBV25-1 and TRBJ1-5; D gene uncertain. Germline V gene lookup returns CDR1 MGHDK and CDR2 SYGVNS. CDR3 size: 13 residues. As DNA, the CDR3 is TGTGCCAGCAGTGGTGGCGGGAATCAGCGCCAGCATTTT. This encodes CASSGGGNQRQHF.

The J gene is TRBJ1-1, the V gene TRBV12-3 or TRBV12-4; the D gene is possibly TRBD1 (6 bases). The CDR3 runs 16 residues. V was shortened by 7 bases and J by 4 bases, with 22 bases between the two germline ends. CDR3 sequence: CASKKDRGLASTEAFF. The CDR3 nucleotides read TGTGCCAGCAAAAAGGACAGAGGCCTTGCTAGCACTGAAGCTTTCTTT.

This clonotype was recorded a few times. The V gene is TRBV20-1, the J gene TRBJ1-2; D gene unclear. The germline V gene has CDR1 DFQATT and CDR2 SNEGSKA (reference sequence). The V end lost 1 base, the J end lost 5 bases, and 17 bases lay between the germline ends. This CDR3 is built from 15 residues. CDR3 DNA: TGCAGTGCTAGAGCGTCGGGCAGGCTAGAATATGGCTACACCTTC. It is translated as CSARASGRLEYGYTF.

This clonotype was detected many times. The chain recombines TRBV2 with TRBJ1-2, with D hard to call. Trimming removed 4 bases from V and 6 bases from J, with 6 bases in between. Germline assignment: CDR1 SNHLY and CDR2 FYNNEI. The CDR3 has 11 amino acids. The CDR3 DNA is TGTGCCAGCAGTGTATTTGATGGCTACACCTTC. Translated: CASSVFDGYTF.